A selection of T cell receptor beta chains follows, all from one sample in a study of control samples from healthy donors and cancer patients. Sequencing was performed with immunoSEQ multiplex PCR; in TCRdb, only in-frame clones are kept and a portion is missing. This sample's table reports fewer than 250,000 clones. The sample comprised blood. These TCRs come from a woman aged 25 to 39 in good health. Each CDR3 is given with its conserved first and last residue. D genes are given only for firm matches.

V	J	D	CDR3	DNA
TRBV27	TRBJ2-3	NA	CASFSWQGTDTQYF	TGTGCCAGCTTTTCTTGGCAGGGCACAGATACGCAGTATTTT
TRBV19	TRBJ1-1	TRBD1	CASSMSRQGIRAFF	TGTGCCAGTAGTATGTCCCGACAGGGAATAAGAGCTTTCTTT
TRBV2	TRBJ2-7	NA	CASSPDFPRRDEQYF	TGTGCCAGCAGCCCCGACTTTCCTAGGAGGGACGAGCAGTACTTC
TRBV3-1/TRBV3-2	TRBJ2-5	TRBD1	CASSRRRDRGRETQYF	TGTGCCAGCAGCCGCCGCCGGGACAGGGGGCGAGAGACCCAGTACTTC
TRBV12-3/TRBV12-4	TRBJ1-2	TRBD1	CASSIRGRDGYTF	TGTGCCAGCAGTATTAGGGGGCGCGATGGCTACACCTTC
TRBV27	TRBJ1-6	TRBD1	CASGTGTVNSPLHF	TGTGCCAGCGGAACCGGGACAGTTAATTCACCCCTCCACTTT
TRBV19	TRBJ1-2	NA	CASSMSARAGYTF	TGTGCCAGTAGTATGTCAGCCAGGGCAGGCTACACCTTC
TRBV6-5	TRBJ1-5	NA	CASSYSRQGNQPQHF	TGTGCCAGCAGTTACTCAAGGCAGGGCAATCAGCCCCAGCATTTT
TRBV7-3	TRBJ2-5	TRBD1	CASSQTGEETQYF	TGTGCCAGCAGCCAAACAGGGGAGGAGACCCAGTACTTC
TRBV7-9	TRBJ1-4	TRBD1	CASSLPQGVIAKLFF	TGTGCCAGCAGCTTACCCCAGGGGGTCATTGCTAAACTGTTTTTT
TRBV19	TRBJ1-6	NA	CASSIQGLGNSPLHF	TGTGCCAGTAGTATACAGGGGCTCGGGAATTCACCCCTCCACTTT
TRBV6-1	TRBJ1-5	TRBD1	CASSEGTGIHQPQHF	TGTGCCAGCAGTGAAGGGACAGGGATCCATCAGCCCCAGCATTTT
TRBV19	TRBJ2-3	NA	CASSRGLADTQYF	TGTGCCAGTAGTCGGGGTTTGGCAGATACGCAGTATTTT
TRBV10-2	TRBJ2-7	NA	CASMSAYEQYF	TGCGCCAGCATGAGTGCCTACGAGCAGTACTTC
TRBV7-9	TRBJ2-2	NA	CASSLNSMDTGELFF	TGTGCCAGCAGTCTGAACAGCATGGACACCGGGGAGCTGTTTTTT
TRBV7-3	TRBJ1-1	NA	CASSLLAGVEAFF	TGTGCCAGCAGCTTACTCGCGGGGGTTGAAGCTTTCTTT
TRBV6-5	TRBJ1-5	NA	CASREIGTGNQPQHF	TGTGCCAGCAGGGAGATAGGGACGGGCAATCAGCCCCAGCATTTT
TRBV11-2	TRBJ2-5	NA	CASSSQLEETQYF	TGTGCCAGCAGCTCACAGCTCGAAGAGACCCAGTACTTC
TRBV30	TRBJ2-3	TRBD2	CAWSEGGGLDTQYF	TGTGCCTGGAGTGAAGGCGGGGGACTGGATACGCAGTATTTT
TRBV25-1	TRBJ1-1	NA	CASSAQNTEAFF	TGTGCCAGCAGTGCACAGAACACTGAAGCTTTCTTT
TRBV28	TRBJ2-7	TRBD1	CASSPDREGRASYEQYF	TGTGCCAGCAGTCCGGACAGGGAAGGCCGTGCCTCCTACGAGCAGTACTTC
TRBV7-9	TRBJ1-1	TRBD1	CASSFVTGGTEAFF	TGTGCCAGCAGCTTCGTGACAGGGGGCACTGAAGCTTTCTTT
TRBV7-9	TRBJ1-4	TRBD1	CASSSRGTGALDEKLFF	TGTGCCAGCAGCAGTAGGGGGACAGGTGCCTTAGATGAAAAACTGTTTTTT
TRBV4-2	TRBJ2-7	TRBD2	CASSRTTSGGDEQYF	TGTGCCAGCAGCCGCACTACTAGCGGGGGGGACGAGCAGTACTTC
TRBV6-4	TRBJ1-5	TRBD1	CAILPGQGDLQPQHF	TGTGCCATCCTACCGGGACAGGGGGATCTTCAGCCCCAGCATTTT
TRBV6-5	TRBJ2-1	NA	CASRDTLSSYNEQFF	TGTGCCAGCAGGGACACCTTGAGCTCCTACAATGAGCAGTTCTTC
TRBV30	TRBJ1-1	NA	CAWSVMKGAEAFF	TGTGCCTGGAGTGTAATGAAGGGAGCTGAAGCTTTCTTT
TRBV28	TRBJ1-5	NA	CASSPRWGQPQHF	TGTGCCAGCAGCCCAAGGTGGGGCCAGCCCCAGCATTTT
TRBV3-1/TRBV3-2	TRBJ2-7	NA	CASSQVILPAYEQYF	TGTGCCAGCAGCCAGGTGATCCTGCCCGCCTACGAGCAGTACTTC
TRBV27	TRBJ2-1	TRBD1	CASSFAGGKEQFF	TGTGCCAGCAGTTTCGCAGGGGGCAAGGAGCAGTTCTTC
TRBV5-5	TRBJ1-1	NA	CASSLGGVNTEAFF	TGTGCCAGCAGCTTGGGGGGCGTGAACACTGAAGCTTTCTTT